The present entry profiles one T cell receptor beta chain with its context. Its antigen is still unknown. This sample includes further DNA sequences coding for the same CDR3. Replicate PCRs for sorted subsets used 200 to 250 ng DNA; this equaled some 30,000 T cell genomes. TCRdb's copy holds only in-frame clones and misses some; the assay was immunoSEQ multiplex PCR. The sample carries roughly 810,000 clones, around 96% recorded once. The ends lost 4 bases at V and 0 bases at J; junction bases unmatched: 5. This CDR3 is built from 16 residues. Germline V lookup: CDR1 SQVTM, CDR2 ANQGSEA. CD45RO-negative cells were positively selected for CCR7, leaving out terminally differentiated effector memory CD45RA+ cells. The data stem from a study of shared clonotypes between healthy human individuals. Study background: The plates for each donor numbered three CD4 naive, three CD4 memory, two CD8 naive and one CD8 memory.

Study findings and constraints: In several donors, around 5% of naive CD4 clonotypes appeared in common. Despite large depth, rarefaction showed incomplete sorted-subset sequencing.

The chain combines TRBV29-1 with TRBJ2-1; the match to TRBD2 covers 11 bases. The sequenced sample consisted of naive CD8+ T cells sorted from blood. This receptor was identified in a young man in good health. The CDR3 protein is CSVVGLAGSSYNEQFF. CDR3 DNA sequence: TGCAGCGTTGTCGGACTAGCGGGTAGCTCCTACAATGAGCAGTTCTTC.